Below, 8 T cell receptor beta chains from the same sample are listed, as sequenced in a study of human T cells and chemical hapten exposure. This sample's time point: patch test 2, 6 weeks after DPC sensitization. Treatment described: therapeutic diphenylcyclopropenone sensitization with weekly scalp DPC. Each CDR3 protein gets one entry after TCRdb re-called the RACE reads with MiXCR. The table lists some 96,000 distinct CDR3 sequences, 7.5% to 10% of them singletons. Sequenced material: whole blood, taken in connection with sensitization to the hapten diphenylcyclopropenone (DPC). The source is a woman aged 40 to 50 with alopecia areata. Some clones in this sample may be carry-over from other donors' samples.

This clonotype was observed a few times. The chain employs TRBV2 and TRBJ1-1, with D unresolved. Germline V lookup: CDR1 SNHLY, CDR2 FYNNEI. V dropped 5 bases and J dropped 6 bases, with 16 bases sitting between them. The CDR3 covers 14 residues. CDR3 residues: CASSPRPGRAEAFF. DNA of the CDR3: TGTGCCAGCAGTCCGCGGCCCGGTAGGGCTGAAGCTTTCTTT.

In this sample, this clonotype turned up many times. The chain has TRBV18 and TRBJ2-1, with 10 positions matching TRBD2. This CDR3 has 15 residues. The junction had 3 bases not matched to a gene; V was cut back by 2 bases and J by 5 bases. Germline CDR1 KGHSH, CDR2 LQKENI. CDR3 sequence: CASSPALAGDNEQFF. CDR3 nucleotides: TGTGCCAGCTCACCAGCTCTAGCGGGGGACAATGAGCAGTTCTTC.

The chain carries TRBV5-1 and TRBJ1-5, with a tentative D call TRBD1 (5 bases). The CDR3 extends over 15 amino acids. CDR1 is SGHRS and CDR2 is YFSETQ in the germline V gene. Between the trimmed V and J ends, which lost 0 bases and 6 bases, there was a span of 13 bases. Written as DNA, the CDR3 is TGCGCCAGCAGCTTGGCCGCAGGGATGGGTCAGCCCCAGCATTTT. Residues: CASSLAAGMGQPQHF.

This clonotype was observed a handful of times. The rearrangement uses TRBV7-3 and TRBJ2-1; perhaps TRBD1 as D (5 bases). CDR3 length: 14 amino acids. Trimming pared 5 bases from V and 2 bases from J, leaving 10 bases between. Germline CDR1 and CDR2: SGHTA and FQGTGA. DNA of the CDR3: TGTGCCAGCAGCGCCCAGGGTACCTACAATGAGCAGTTCTTC. This gives the protein CASSAQGTYNEQFF.

This clonotype was counted a few times. The rearrangement uses TRBV15 and TRBJ2-5; D may be TRBD2 (5 bases). Trimming took 0 bases from V and 1 from J, leaving 9 bases between them. From germline, CDR1 is LNHNV and CDR2 YYDKDF (reference sequence). The CDR3 covers 15 residues. The CDR3 region is CATSRDSGGQETQYF. The CDR3 nucleotides read TGTGCCACCAGCAGAGACTCCGGAGGCCAAGAGACCCAGTACTTC.

This chain connects TRBV7-2 to TRBJ1-5; the match to TRBD1 covers 8 bases. CDR1 is SGHTA, CDR2 FQGNSA, per germline. CDR3 length: 14 amino acids. The ends lost 6 bases at V and 6 bases at J; junction bases unmatched: 7. DNA for the CDR3: TGTGCCAGCAGTATAGACAGGGGATCTCAGCCCCAGCATTTT. Translation gives CASSIDRGSQPQHF.

The rearrangement links TRBV28 to TRBJ2-7; 9 positions match TRBD1. V was pared by 5 bases and J by 2 bases, with 1 base of the junction left unmatched. This CDR3 has 13 amino acids. Germline assignment: CDR1 MDHEN and CDR2 SYDVKM. The CDR3 protein is CASSRTGAYEQYF. For the CDR3, the DNA is TGTGCCAGCAGTCGGACAGGGGCCTACGAGCAGTACTTC.

Only one count was recorded for this clonotype. A read error may produce the germline difference seen at one junction end. The chain links TRBV11-2 to TRBJ2-5, with a tentative D call TRBD1 (6 bases). Germline CDR1 reads SGHAT; CDR2 reads FQNNGV. This CDR3 comprises 16 residues. This CDR3 reads CTSSPGRGHPGETQYF. In nucleotides, the CDR3 is TGTACCAGCAGCCCAGGAAGGGGACACCCAGGGGAGACCCAGTACTTC. The full variable domain, rest sourced from reference TRBV11-2 and TRBJ2-5, is EAGVAQSPRYKIIEKRQSVAFWCNPISGHATLYWYQQILGQGPKLLIQFQNNGVVDDSQLPKDRFSAERLKGVDSTLKIQPAKLEDSAVYLCTSSPGRGHPGETQYFGPGTRLLVL.